This entry lists 5 T cell receptor beta chains sequenced from one sample in a study of shared T cell receptors in the human thymus. Clones were sequenced by immunoSEQ multiplex PCR, and TCRdb holds only the in-frame ones, with some missing. The sample has hundreds of thousands of clones; about 90% are singletons. The sample was also linked to a second study, of human thymus T cells.

The sequenced material came from thymocytes. The receptors were sampled from a boy under three years old with a congenital heart defect.

This chain links TRBV9 with TRBJ2-3; 9 nucleotides align to TRBD2. The germline V gene encodes CDR1 SGDLS and CDR2 YYNGEE. The CDR3 has 17 amino acids. Trimming at V came to 0 bases and at J to 2 bases, leaving 7 bases not matched to a gene. CDR3 region: CASSVGGGRAPTDTQYF. CDR3 DNA: TGTGCCAGCAGCGTAGGAGGCGGGAGGGCCCCCACAGATACGCAGTATTTT.

V is TRBV5-6 and J is TRBJ2-7, with 7 bases matching TRBD1. The length of the CDR3 is 12 residues. Germline V gene data show CDR1 as SGHDT and CDR2 as YYEEEE. V trimming: 4 bases; J trimming: 2 bases; junction bases outside the gene matches: 0. The CDR3 loop is CASSQGAYEQYF. The DNA for the CDR3 is TGTGCCAGCAGCCAGGGGGCCTACGAGCAGTACTTC.

Only one count was recorded for this clone. This chain joins TRBV15 and TRBJ2-2, with a tentative D call TRBD2 (6 bases). The germline V gene encodes CDR1 LNHNV and CDR2 YYDKDF (reference sequence). V lost 7 bases to trimming and J lost 6 bases, with 15 bases between them. CDR3 length: 14 residues. CDR3 protein: CATMEGGSAGELFF. In nucleotides, the CDR3 is TGTGCCACCATGGAGGGAGGAAGCGCCGGGGAGCTGTTTTTT.

This clone was detected only once. This chain connects TRBV5-1 to TRBJ2-7, with D possibly TRBD1 on 6 matching bases. Trimming cost V 0 bases and J 0 bases, with 13 bases left between them. Looked up from germline, CDR1 is SGHRS and CDR2 is YFSETQ. The CDR3 loop spans 16 amino acids. This CDR3 reads CASSLDGQLGSYEQYF. CDR3 sequence (DNA): TGCGCCAGCAGCTTGGATGGACAGCTAGGCTCCTACGAGCAGTACTTC.

This clone was found a few times. The CDR3 protein is CASSEVGQAQETQYF. The CDR3 DNA reads as TGTGCCAGCAGTGAAGTGGGACAGGCCCAAGAGACCCAGTACTTC. J is TRBJ2-5 and V is TRBV2, with 8 bases identical to TRBD1. This CDR3 region has 15 residues. Germline V lookup: CDR1 SNHLY, CDR2 FYNNEI. Losses at the gene ends were 1 base for V and 1 base for J; bases not matched to a gene: 2.